This T cell receptor (beta chain) was documented in a study of T-cell memory formation after mild COVID-19. Broader study findings: Some clones that responded turned up in pre-infection memory, which suggests that cross-reactive memory joined in.

Libraries for TCRalpha and TCRbeta carried sample barcodes and unique molecular identifiers via 5'RACE. TCRdb reanalysed the 5' RACE reads using MiXCR and keeps one entry per CDR3 protein. The sample contains under 700,000 distinct CDR3 sequences, over 20% of which appear only once. The V gene's germline CDR1 is SEHNR and CDR2 FQNEAQ (reference sequence). Trimming removed 4 bases from V and 4 bases from J; junction bases left unmatched: 11. This CDR3 is built from 17 residues. Of note for this clonotype: Its antigen is not known.

The specimen was PBMCs or a T cell subset sorted from them (not recorded which). This sequence originates from an adult woman who had mild COVID-19 (a few samples of this study predate the infection). Cell type and time point are not known. This chain connects TRBV7-9 to TRBJ2-3; 10 bases match TRBD2. The CDR3 DNA reads TGTGCCAGCAGCTCAGCCCACCGGAGCGGGAGGGCAGATACGCAGTATTTT. Protein product: CASSSAHRSGRADTQYF.